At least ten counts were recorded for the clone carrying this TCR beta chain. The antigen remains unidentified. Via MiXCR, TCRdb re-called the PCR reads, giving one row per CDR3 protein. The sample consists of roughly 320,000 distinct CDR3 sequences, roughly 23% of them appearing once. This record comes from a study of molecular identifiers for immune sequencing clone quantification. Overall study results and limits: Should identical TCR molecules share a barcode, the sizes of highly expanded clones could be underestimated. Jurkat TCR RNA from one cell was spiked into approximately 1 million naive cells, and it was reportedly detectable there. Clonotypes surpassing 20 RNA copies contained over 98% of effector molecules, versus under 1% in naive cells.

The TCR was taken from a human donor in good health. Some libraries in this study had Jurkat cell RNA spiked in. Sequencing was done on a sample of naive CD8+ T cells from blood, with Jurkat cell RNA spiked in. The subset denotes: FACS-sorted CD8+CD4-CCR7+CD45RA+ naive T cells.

The CDR3 protein is CASSQDPGGKGNEQFF. CDR3 in DNA: TGCGCCAGCAGCCAAGATCCAGGGGGTAAAGGGAATGAGCAGTTCTTC. V and J are TRBV4-3 and TRBJ2-1, with 7 bases lining up with TRBD1. Trimming at V came to 0 bases and at J to 7 bases, leaving 9 bases not matched to a gene. The CDR3 consists of 16 residues. Germline-derived CDR1 and CDR2 are LGHNA and YSLEER.